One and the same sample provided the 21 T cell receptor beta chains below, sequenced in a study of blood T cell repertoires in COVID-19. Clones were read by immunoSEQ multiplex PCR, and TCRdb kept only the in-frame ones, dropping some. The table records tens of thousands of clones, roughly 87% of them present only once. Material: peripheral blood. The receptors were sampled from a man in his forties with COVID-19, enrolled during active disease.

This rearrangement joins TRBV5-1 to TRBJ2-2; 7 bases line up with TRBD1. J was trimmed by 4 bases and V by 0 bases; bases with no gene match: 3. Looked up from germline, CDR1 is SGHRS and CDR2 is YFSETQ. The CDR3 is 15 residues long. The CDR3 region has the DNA TGCGCCAGCAGCTTGGGGGGACAGCTCACCGGGGAGCTGTTTTTT. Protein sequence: CASSLGGQLTGELFF. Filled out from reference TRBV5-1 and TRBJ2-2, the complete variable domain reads KAGVTQTPRYLIKTRGQQVTLSCSPISGHRSVSWYQQTPGQGLQFLFEYFSETQRNKGNFPGRFSGRQFSNSRSEMNVSTLELGDSALYLCASSLGGQLTGELFFGEGSRLTVL.

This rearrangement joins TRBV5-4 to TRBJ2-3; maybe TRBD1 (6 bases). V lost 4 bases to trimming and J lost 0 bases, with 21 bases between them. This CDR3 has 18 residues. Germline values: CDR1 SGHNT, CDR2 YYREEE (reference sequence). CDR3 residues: CASSPGDIKFSSTDTQYF. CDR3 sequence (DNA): TGTGCCAGCAGCCCCGGGGACATCAAGTTTTCTAGCACAGATACGCAGTATTTT.

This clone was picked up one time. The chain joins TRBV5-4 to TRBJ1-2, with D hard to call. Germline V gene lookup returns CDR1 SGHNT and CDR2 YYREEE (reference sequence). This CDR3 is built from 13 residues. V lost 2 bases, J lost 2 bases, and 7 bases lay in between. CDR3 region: CASSLGENYGYTF. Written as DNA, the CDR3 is TGTGCCAGCAGCTTAGGAGAGAACTATGGCTACACCTTC.

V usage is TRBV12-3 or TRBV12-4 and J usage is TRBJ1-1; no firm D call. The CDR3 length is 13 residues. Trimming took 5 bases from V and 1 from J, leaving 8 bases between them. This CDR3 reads CASSLTANTEAFF. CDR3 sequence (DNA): TGTGCCAGCAGTCTAACAGCGAACACTGAAGCTTTCTTT.

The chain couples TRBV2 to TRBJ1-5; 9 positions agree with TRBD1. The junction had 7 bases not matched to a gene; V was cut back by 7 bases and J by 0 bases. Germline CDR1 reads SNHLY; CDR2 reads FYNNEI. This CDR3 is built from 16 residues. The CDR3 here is CASMQDRGYSNQPQHF. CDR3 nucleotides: TGTGCCAGCATGCAGGACAGGGGCTATAGCAATCAGCCCCAGCATTTT.

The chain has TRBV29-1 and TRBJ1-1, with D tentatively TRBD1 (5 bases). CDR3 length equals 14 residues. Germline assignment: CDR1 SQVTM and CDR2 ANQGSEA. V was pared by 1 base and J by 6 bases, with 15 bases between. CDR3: CSVEGGAKGAEAFF. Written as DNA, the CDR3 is TGCAGCGTTGAAGGCGGGGCAAAAGGAGCTGAAGCTTTCTTT.

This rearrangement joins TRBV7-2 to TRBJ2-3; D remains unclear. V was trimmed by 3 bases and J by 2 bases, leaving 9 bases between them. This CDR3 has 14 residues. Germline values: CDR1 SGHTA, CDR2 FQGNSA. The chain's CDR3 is CASSLSVHTDTQYF. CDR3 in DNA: TGTGCCAGCAGCTTGAGCGTCCACACAGATACGCAGTATTTT.

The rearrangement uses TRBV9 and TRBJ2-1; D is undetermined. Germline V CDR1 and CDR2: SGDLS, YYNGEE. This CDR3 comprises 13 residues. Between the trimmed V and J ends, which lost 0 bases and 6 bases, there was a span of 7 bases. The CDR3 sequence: CASSVGGGNEQFF. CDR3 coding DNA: TGTGCCAGCAGCGTAGGAGGTGGCAATGAGCAGTTCTTC.

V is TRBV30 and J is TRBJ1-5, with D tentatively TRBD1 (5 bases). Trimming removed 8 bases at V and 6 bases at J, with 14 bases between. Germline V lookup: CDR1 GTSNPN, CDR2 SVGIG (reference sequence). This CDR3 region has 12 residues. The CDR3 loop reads CALGGTGQPQHF. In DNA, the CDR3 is TGTGCCCTCGGGGGTACTGGTCAGCCCCAGCATTTT.

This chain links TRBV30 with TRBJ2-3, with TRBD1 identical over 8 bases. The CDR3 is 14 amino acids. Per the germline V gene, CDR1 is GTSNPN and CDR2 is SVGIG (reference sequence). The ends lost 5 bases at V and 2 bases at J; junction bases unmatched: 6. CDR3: CAWGQGQNTDTQYF. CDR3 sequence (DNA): TGTGCCTGGGGACAGGGCCAGAACACAGATACGCAGTATTTT.

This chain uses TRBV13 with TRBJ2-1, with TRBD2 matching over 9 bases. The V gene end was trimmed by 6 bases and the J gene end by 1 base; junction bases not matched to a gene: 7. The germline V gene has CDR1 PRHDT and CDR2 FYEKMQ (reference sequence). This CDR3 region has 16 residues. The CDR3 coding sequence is TGTGCCAGCAGGCCGGCTAGCGGGATTTCCTACAATGAGCAGTTCTTC. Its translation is CASRPASGISYNEQFF. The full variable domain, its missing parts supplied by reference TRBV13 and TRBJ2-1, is AAGVIQSPRHLIKEKRETATLKCYPIPRHDTVYWYQQGPGQDPQFLISFYEKMQSDKGSIPDRFSAQQFSDYHSELNMSSLELGDSALYFCASRPASGISYNEQFFGPGTRLTVL.

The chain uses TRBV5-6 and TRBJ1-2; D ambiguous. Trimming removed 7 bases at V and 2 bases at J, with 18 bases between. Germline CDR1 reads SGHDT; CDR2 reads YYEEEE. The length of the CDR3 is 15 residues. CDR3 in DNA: TGTGCCAGCGCCCCTCGCGGGCCCATAAACTATGGCTACACCTTC. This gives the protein CASAPRGPINYGYTF. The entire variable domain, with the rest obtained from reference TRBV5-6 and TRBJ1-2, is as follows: DAGVTQSPTHLIKTRGQQVTLRCSPKSGHDTVSWYQQALGQGPQFIFQYYEEEERQRGNFPDRFSGHQFPNYSSELNVNALLLGDSALYLCASAPRGPINYGYTFGSGTRLTVV.

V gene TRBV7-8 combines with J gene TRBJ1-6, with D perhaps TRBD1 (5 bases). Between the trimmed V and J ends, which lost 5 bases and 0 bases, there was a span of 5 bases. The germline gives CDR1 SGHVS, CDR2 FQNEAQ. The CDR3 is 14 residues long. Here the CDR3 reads CASSDSSYNSPLHF. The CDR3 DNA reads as TGTGCCAGCAGCGACAGCTCCTATAATTCACCCCTCCACTTT.

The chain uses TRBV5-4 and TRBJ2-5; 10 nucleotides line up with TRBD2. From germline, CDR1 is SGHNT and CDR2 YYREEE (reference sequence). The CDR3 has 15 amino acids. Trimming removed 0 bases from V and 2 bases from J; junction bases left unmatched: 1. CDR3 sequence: CASSLGTSGQETQYF. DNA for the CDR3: TGTGCCAGCAGCTTGGGGACTAGCGGACAAGAGACCCAGTACTTC.

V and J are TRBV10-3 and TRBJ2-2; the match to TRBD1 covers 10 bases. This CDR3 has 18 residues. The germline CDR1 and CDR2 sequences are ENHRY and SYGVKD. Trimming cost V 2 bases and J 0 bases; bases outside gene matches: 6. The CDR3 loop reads CAISEVGQGKANTGELFF. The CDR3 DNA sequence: TGTGCCATCAGTGAGGTGGGACAGGGGAAAGCGAACACCGGGGAGCTGTTTTTT.

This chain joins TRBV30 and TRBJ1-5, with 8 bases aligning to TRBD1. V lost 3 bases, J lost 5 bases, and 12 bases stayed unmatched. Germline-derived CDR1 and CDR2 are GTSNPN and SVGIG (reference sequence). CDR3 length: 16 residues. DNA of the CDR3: TGTGCCTGGAGCCCCCTTCCCGGGACAGGATATCAGCCCCAGCATTTT. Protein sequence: CAWSPLPGTGYQPQHF.

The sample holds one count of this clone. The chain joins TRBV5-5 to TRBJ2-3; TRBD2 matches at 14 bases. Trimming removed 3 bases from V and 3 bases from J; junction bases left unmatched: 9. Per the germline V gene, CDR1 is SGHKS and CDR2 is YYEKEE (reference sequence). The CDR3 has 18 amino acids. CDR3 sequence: CASSSGLAGAQRTDTQYF. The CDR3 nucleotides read TGTGCCAGCAGCTCGGGACTAGCGGGGGCCCAGAGGACAGATACGCAGTATTTT.

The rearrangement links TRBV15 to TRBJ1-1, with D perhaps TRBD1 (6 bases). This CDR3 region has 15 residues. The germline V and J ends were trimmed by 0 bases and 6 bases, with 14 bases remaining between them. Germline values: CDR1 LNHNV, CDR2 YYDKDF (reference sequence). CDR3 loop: CATSRDWGGKAEAFF. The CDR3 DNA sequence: TGTGCCACCAGCAGAGATTGGGGGGGCAAGGCTGAAGCTTTCTTT.

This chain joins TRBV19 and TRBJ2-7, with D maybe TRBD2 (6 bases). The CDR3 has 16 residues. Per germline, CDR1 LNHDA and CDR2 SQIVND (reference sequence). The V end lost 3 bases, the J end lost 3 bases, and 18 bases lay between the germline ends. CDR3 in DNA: TGTGCCAGTAGTATGGTGCAGGGCGGGAATAACTACGAGCAGTACTTC. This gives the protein CASSMVQGGNNYEQYF.

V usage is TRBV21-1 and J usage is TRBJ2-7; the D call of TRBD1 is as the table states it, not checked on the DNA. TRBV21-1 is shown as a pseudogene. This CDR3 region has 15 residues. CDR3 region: CASRHPRDRGHEQYF. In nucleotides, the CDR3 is TGTGCCAGCAGACATCCCCGGGACAGGGGACACGAGCAGTACTTC.

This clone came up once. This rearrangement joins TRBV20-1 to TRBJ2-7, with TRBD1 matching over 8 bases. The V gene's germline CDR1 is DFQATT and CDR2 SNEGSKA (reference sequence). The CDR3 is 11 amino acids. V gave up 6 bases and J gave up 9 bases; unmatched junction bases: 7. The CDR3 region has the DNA TGCAGTGCGTCGACCGGGACAGGGCAGTACTTC. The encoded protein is CSASTGTGQYF.